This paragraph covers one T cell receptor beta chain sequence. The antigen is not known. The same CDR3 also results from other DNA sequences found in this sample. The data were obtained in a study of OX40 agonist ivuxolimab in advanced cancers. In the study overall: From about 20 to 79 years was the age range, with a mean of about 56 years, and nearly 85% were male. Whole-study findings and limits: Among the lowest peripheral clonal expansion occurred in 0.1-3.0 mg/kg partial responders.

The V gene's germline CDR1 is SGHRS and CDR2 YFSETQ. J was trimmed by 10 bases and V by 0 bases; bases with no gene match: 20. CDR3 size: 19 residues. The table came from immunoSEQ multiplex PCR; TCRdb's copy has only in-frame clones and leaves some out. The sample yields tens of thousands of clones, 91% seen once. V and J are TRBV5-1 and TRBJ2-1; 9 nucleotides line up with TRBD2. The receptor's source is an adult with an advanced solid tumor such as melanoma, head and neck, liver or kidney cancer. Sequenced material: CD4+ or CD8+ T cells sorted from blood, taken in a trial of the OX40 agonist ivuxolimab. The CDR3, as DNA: TGCGCCAGCAGCTTGGGGCTAGCGGGATCACAACTCTCTCTAGGGGAGCAGTTCTTC. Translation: CASSLGLAGSQLSLGEQFF. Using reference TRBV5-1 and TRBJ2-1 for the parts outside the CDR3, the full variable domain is KAGVTQTPRYLIKTRGQQVTLSCSPISGHRSVSWYQQTPGQGLQFLFEYFSETQRNKGNFPGRFSGRQFSNSRSEMNVSTLELGDSALYLCASSLGLAGSQLSLGEQFFGPGTRLTVL.